These 20 T cell receptor beta chains came from one sample sequenced in a study of Tregs in tolerant kidney transplant recipients. Their antigen targets remain unknown. Clones were sequenced by immunoSEQ multiplex PCR, and TCRdb holds only the in-frame ones, with some missing. In the table there are about 19,000 clones, about three fifths of which are singletons. Input material: Tregs from blood cultured with allogeneic cells. The receptors shown here come from a human donor in good health.

The chain carries TRBV11-2 and TRBJ2-7; D is ambiguous. Germline CDR1 and CDR2: SGHAT and FQNNGV. V was pared by 1 base and J by 1 base, with 14 bases between. The CDR3 length is 16 residues. The CDR3 reads CASSLGGRSYSYEQYF. The CDR3 bases are TGTGCCAGCAGCTTAGGGGGTCGGTCCTATTCCTACGAGCAGTACTTC.

This clone occurred once. The chain carries TRBV9 and TRBJ2-3; D might be TRBD2 (6 bases). Germline loops: CDR1 SGDLS, CDR2 YYNGEE. CDR3 length: 14 amino acids. Deletions cut 5 bases from V and 2 bases from J, with 12 bases between. The CDR3 DNA sequence: TGTGCCAGCAGGCGGGGACCCCACACAGATACGCAGTATTTT. Translation: CASRRGPHTDTQYF.

V is TRBV6-6 and J is TRBJ2-5; 7 bases agree with TRBD2. The germline V gene encodes CDR1 MNHNY and CDR2 SVGAGI (reference sequence). The junction had 6 bases not matched to a gene; V was cut back by 1 base and J by 4 bases. The length of the CDR3 is 15 residues. The CDR3 region is CASSYLPGTTETQYF. CDR3 DNA sequence: TGTGCCAGCAGTTACTTACCCGGGACTACAGAGACCCAGTACTTC.

V gene TRBV5-1 combines with J gene TRBJ2-2; D gene uncertain. Trimming removed 0 bases at V and 3 bases at J, with 9 bases between. Germline assignment: CDR1 SGHRS and CDR2 YFSETQ. The CDR3 covers 15 residues. The CDR3 region is CASSLDQPHTGELFF. CDR3 coding DNA: TGCGCCAGCAGCTTGGACCAGCCTCACACCGGGGAGCTGTTTTTT.

The chain is built from TRBV7-9 and TRBJ2-5, with D perhaps matching TRBD1 (5 bases). The germline V gene encodes CDR1 SEHNR and CDR2 FQNEAQ (reference sequence). This CDR3 contains 15 residues. V lost 0 bases and J lost 2, with 10 bases in between. Written as DNA, the CDR3 is TGTGCCAGCAGCTTAGCCAGACAGTTTCAAGAGACCCAGTACTTC. The encoded protein is CASSLARQFQETQYF.

This clone was detected only once. CDR3 nucleotide sequence: TGTGCCAGCAGCAAGGACAACTATGGCTACACCTTC. This codes for CASSKDNYGYTF. V and J are TRBV7-3 and TRBJ1-2; D call uncertain. The CDR3 spans 12 residues. V shed 5 bases and J shed 2 bases, with 6 bases lying between them. Per the germline V gene, CDR1 is SGHTA and CDR2 is FQGTGA. The variable domain in full, with the rest retrieved from reference TRBV7-3 and TRBJ1-2, is GAGVSQTPSNKVTEKGKYVELRCDPISGHTALYWYRQSLGQGPEFLIYFQGTGAADDSGLPNDRFFAVRPEGSVSTLKIQRTERGDSAVYLCASSKDNYGYTFGSGTRLTVV.

V and J are TRBV2 and TRBJ1-1; TRBD1 is a possible D gene (5 bases). The CDR3 spans 13 residues. From germline, CDR1 is SNHLY and CDR2 FYNNEI. V was trimmed by 4 bases and J by 1 base, leaving 7 bases between them. CDR3 DNA: TGTGCCAGCAGTGCTGACAGGAACACTGAAGCTTTCTTT. It translates to CASSADRNTEAFF. Drawing the rest from reference TRBV2 and TRBJ1-1, the complete variable domain is EPEVTQTPSHQVTQMGQEVILRCVPISNHLYFYWYRQILGQKVEFLVSFYNNEISEKSEIFDDQFSVERPDGSNFTLKIRSTKLEDSAMYFCASSADRNTEAFFGQGTRLTVV.

This clone was detected only a few times. The chain has TRBV14 and TRBJ1-2; unclear D gene. Deletions cut 0 bases from V and 3 bases from J, with 8 bases between. Germline V gives CDR1 SGHDN, CDR2 FVKESK. The CDR3 has 14 amino acids. The CDR3 DNA follows: TGTGCCAGCAGCCAAGAGAATATCTACTATGGCTACACCTTC. Translating it yields CASSQENIYYGYTF.

This clone was counted between two and nine times. This chain uses TRBV11-2 with TRBJ2-7; perhaps TRBD2 as D (6 bases). Trimming left V 3 bases short and J 1 base short, with 13 bases between. The CDR3 is 15 residues long. Germline CDR1 reads SGHAT; CDR2 reads FQNNGV. The CDR3 bases are TGTGCCAGCAGCTTGTTCGGGACTGTATCCTACGAGCAGTACTTC. The encoded protein is CASSLFGTVSYEQYF.

The chain couples TRBV5-1 to TRBJ1-3; D possibly corresponds to TRBD1 (5 bases). The CDR3 sequence is 14 residues long. Between the trimmed V and J ends, which lost 0 bases and 1 base, there was a span of 5 bases. The germline V gene has CDR1 SGHRS and CDR2 YFSETQ. DNA of the CDR3: TGCGCCAGCAGCTTGGAGGGGTCTGGAAACACCATATATTTT. The encoded protein is CASSLEGSGNTIYF.

The V call is TRBV18, the J call TRBJ2-5; a possible D gene is TRBD1 (6 bases). V was shortened by 2 bases and J by 5 bases, with 9 bases between the two germline ends. CDR1 is KGHSH, CDR2 LQKENI, per germline. This CDR3 region has 13 residues. In DNA, the CDR3 is TGTGCCAGCTCACCAGTCAGGGGTGAGACCCAGTACTTC. Protein product: CASSPVRGETQYF.

The CDR3 nucleotides are TGTGCCAGCAGCTTAACGGGCGGGAGGAGCACAGATACGCAGTATTTT. Translated: CASSLTGGRSTDTQYF. The rearrangement links TRBV7-9 to TRBJ2-3; 8 bases align to TRBD2. Germline V gene lookup returns CDR1 SEHNR and CDR2 FQNEAQ (reference sequence). The CDR3 extends over 16 amino acids. Trimming at V came to 2 bases and at J to 0 bases, leaving 4 bases not matched to a gene.

The chain joins TRBV2 to TRBJ1-2; no clear D gene. CDR1 is SNHLY and CDR2 is FYNNEI in the germline V gene. Trimming took off 5 bases at V and 5 bases at J, with 15 bases between the two ends. This CDR3 is 14 amino acids long. This CDR3 reads CASSFGPVLYGYTF. For the CDR3, the DNA is TGTGCCAGCAGTTTCGGACCTGTTCTTTATGGCTACACCTTC.

This clone was detected a few times. The V and J genes are TRBV12-5 and TRBJ1-1; D unclear. The CDR3 is 15 residues long. Germline CDR1 reads LGHNT; CDR2 reads FRNRAP. With 7 bases removed from V and 6 bases from J, the gap between germline ends came to 21 bases. The CDR3: CASAQDGRFSSEAFF. DNA of the CDR3: TGTGCTAGTGCCCAGGACGGGAGGTTTTCTTCTGAAGCTTTCTTT. The variable domain in full, with the rest retrieved from reference TRBV12-5 and TRBJ1-1, is DARVTQTPRHKVTEMGQEVTMRCQPILGHNTVFWYRQTMMQGLELLAYFRNRAPLDDSGMPKDRFSAEMPDATLATLKIQPSEPRDSAVYFCASAQDGRFSSEAFFGQGTRLTVV.

This rearrangement joins TRBV27 to TRBJ2-7, with TRBD1 identical over 10 bases. The CDR3 spans 14 residues. Germline V CDR1 and CDR2: MNHEY, SMNVEV (reference sequence). V lost 7 bases and J lost 6; bases outside the gene matches: 9. Written as DNA, the CDR3 is TGTGCCAGCAAGATATTCCGGGACAGGGGCGAGCAGTACTTC. Its protein is CASKIFRDRGEQYF.

In its sample, this clone was seen a few times. The J gene is TRBJ1-1, the V gene TRBV5-6, with unresolved D. Germline CDR1 SGHDT, CDR2 YYEEEE. Trimming left V 0 bases short and J 1 base short, with 4 bases between. The CDR3 length is 13 residues. The CDR3 spells CASSLAANTEAFF. Written as DNA, the CDR3 is TGTGCCAGCAGCTTGGCCGCGAACACTGAAGCTTTCTTT.

This clone was counted a few times. CDR3 coding DNA: TGCGCCAGCAGCTTAGAGGGAAACTCCTACAATGAGCAGTTCTTC. It encodes CASSLEGNSYNEQFF. V gene TRBV5-1 combines with J gene TRBJ2-1; TRBD2 is a possible D gene (5 bases). The CDR3 has 15 amino acids. CDR1 and CDR2 (germline): SGHRS, YFSETQ. Trimming stripped 2 bases from V and 0 bases from J, with 9 bases between.

The V call is TRBV7-3, the J call TRBJ2-3; a possible D gene is TRBD2 (7 bases). CDR3 length equals 15 residues. The V and J ends lost 5 bases and 4 bases respectively, with 16 bases between them. Germline lookup yields CDR1 SGHTA and CDR2 FQGTGA. CDR3 sequence: CASSTRGLMADTQYF. CDR3 bases: TGTGCCAGCAGCACGCGGGGGCTGATGGCAGATACGCAGTATTTT.

This chain connects TRBV6-1 to TRBJ1-6, with 8 bases identical to TRBD1. The CDR3 loop spans 15 amino acids. Germline CDR1 MNHNS, CDR2 SASEGT. V lost 6 bases, J lost 5 bases, and 6 bases stayed unmatched. CDR3 nucleotide sequence: TGTGCCAGCAGACCTCCGGGACAGGATAATTCACCCCTCCACTTT. It encodes CASRPPGQDNSPLHF.

This chain uses TRBV27 with TRBJ1-1; a possible D gene is TRBD1 (5 bases). The CDR3 totals 14 residues. Trimming took off 3 bases at V and 5 bases at J, with 13 bases between the two ends. The germline CDR1 and CDR2 sequences are MNHEY and SMNVEV (reference sequence). The CDR3 reads CASSFWGGRTEAFF. In DNA, the CDR3 is TGTGCCAGCAGTTTCTGGGGGGGGAGAACTGAAGCTTTCTTT.